This TCR beta chain was sequenced in a study of T cell repertoires in cytomegalovirus infection (dated by TCRdb to between 2018 and 2021). Background for the entire study: Recently identified HLA-C-restricted CMV epitopes, whose presentation resists viral immunomodulation, were targeted by peptide stimulations together with well-studied HLA-B-restricted epitopes. Because public TCR beta signatures pointed to carriage of CMV infection together with the matching HLA type, the HLA type of each donor mattered for the analysis. General study outcomes and caveats: The ex vivo response was dominated by HLA-C-restricted CMV-specific TCR beta clonotypes, which also provided the single most frequent clonotype in two of eight donors. Carriers of CMV infection plus the relevant HLA type were discriminated by the cumulative frequency of public TCR beta family members in the study cohort and in an independent approximately 360-donor cohort.

The instrument given in TCRdb is Illumina HiSeq 1500. The public reads were run again by TCRdb, first through fastp at Q25 and then through MiXCR, and only productive beta chains were kept. For every CDR3 protein sequence, its rows merge into one entry that carries the most common genes and DNA. This sample has fewer than 650,000 distinct CDR3 sequences in its table, and under 45% of those were observed once. Roughly 50% of the sample lies in the top ten. This sample's treatment or condition label indicates: in vitro stimulation with specific CMV peptide epitopes to enrich CMV-specific T cells. Comment on this clonotype: The target of this receptor is not known. Within one base of it there is no much larger clone, and no base qualities were kept.

V is shortened by 5 bases, J by 6 bases, and the region joining them spans 16 bases. Including cysteine and phenylalanine, the CDR3 has 15 amino acids. Only the CDR3 part of the read is kept: 45 bases, read in frame from the first base. From a lookup of the germline V gene, CDR1 and CDR2 are SGHAT and FQNNGV. The sample was cultured PBMCs, taken from culture after CMV antigen stimulation. Here the chain combines TRBV11-2 and TRBJ1-4; the D gene is unclear. This receptor was obtained from a human donor in good health (CMV status not recorded). Some clones in this sample may be carry-over from other donors' samples. The CDR3 sequence is CASSLRGLDDEKLFF. The bases read TGTGCCAGCAGCCTCAGAGGCTTGGACGATGAAAAACTGTTTTTT.